This T cell receptor (beta chain) emerged from a study of blood T cell repertoires in COVID-19. Study-wide context: The origin of the acute and convalescent COVID-19 samples was the United States, Italy and Spain.

The CDR3 runs to 20 residues. Germline loops: CDR1 LGHNA, CDR2 YNFKEQ. V was pared by 0 bases and J by 1 base, with 22 bases between. Assay: immunoSEQ multiplex PCR; the TCRdb copy retains only in-frame clones and omits some. The sample records 170,000 or so clones, roughly 88% being singletons. This clone appeared a single time. This TCR came from a woman aged 60-75 years with acute or convalescent COVID-19. The sample taken for sequencing was peripheral blood. This rearrangement joins TRBV4-2 to TRBJ1-5, with a tentative D call TRBD1 (6 bases). DNA of the CDR3: TGTGCCAGCAGCCAAGATCCCCTGGGCAGAACAGGGATGAGCAATCAGCCCCAGCATTTT. Translating it yields CASSQDPLGRTGMSNQPQHF.